The 21 T cell receptor beta chains listed next were all sequenced from one sample in a study of T cell responses to AZD1222 COVID-19 vaccine. Method: immunoSEQ multiplex PCR; TCRdb's copy keeps in-frame clones and lacks some. This table holds 130,000 to 150,000 clones, about 93% found once. Sequencing was performed on peripheral blood, taken on day 0 of AZD1222 vaccination. Receptor source: an adult in good health.

The gene calls are TRBV18 and TRBJ2-7; TRBD1 might be the D (7 bases). V shed 3 bases and J shed 5 bases, with 23 bases lying between them. Germline-derived CDR1 and CDR2 are KGHSH and LQKENI. The CDR3 has 17 residues. In nucleotides, the CDR3 is TGTGCCAGCTCACCCCTCGGGACAGCGGGCCCAGGGGACGAGCAGTACTTC. It codes for CASSPLGTAGPGDEQYF.

The V and J genes are TRBV9 and TRBJ2-7; either TRBD1 or TRBD2 may fit D (5 bases each). CDR1 SGDLS and CDR2 YYNGEE come from the germline V gene. V dropped 3 bases and J dropped 2 bases, with 12 bases sitting between them. The CDR3 length is 14 residues. Here the CDR3 reads CASSGRDGTYEQYF. As DNA, the CDR3 is TGTGCCAGCAGCGGCCGGGACGGAACCTACGAGCAGTACTTC.

The rearrangement joins TRBV4-1 to TRBJ1-5, with D perhaps matching TRBD1 (5 bases). The V end lost 4 bases, the J end lost 6 bases, and 22 bases lay between the germline ends. Germline loops: CDR1 MGHRA, CDR2 YSYEKL. This CDR3 region has 17 residues. CDR3 residues: CASSPGTAEQWGQPQHF. The CDR3 DNA sequence: TGCGCCAGCAGCCCCGGGACCGCAGAACAATGGGGTCAGCCCCAGCATTTT.

The chain recombines TRBV11-3 with TRBJ2-7; D gene unclear. Trimming took off 0 bases at V and 5 bases at J, with 11 bases between the two ends. Germline loops: CDR1 SGHNT, CDR2 YENEEA. The CDR3 covers 14 residues. This CDR3 is CASSLDSGTHEQYF. The CDR3 nucleotides read TGTGCCAGCAGCTTAGATTCAGGTACCCACGAGCAGTACTTC. The variable domain in full, completed from reference TRBV11-3 and TRBJ2-7, reads EAGVVQSPRYKIIEKKQPVAFWCNPISGHNTLYWYLQNLGQGPELLIRYENEEAVDDSQLPKDRFSAERLKGVDSTLKIQPAELGDSAVYLCASSLDSGTHEQYFGPGTRLTVT.

This clone was recorded once. This rearrangement joins TRBV6-5 to TRBJ2-2; perhaps TRBD1 as D (6 bases). Deletions cut 6 bases from V and 1 base from J, with 12 bases between. Germline CDR1 and CDR2: MNHEY and SVGAGI. The CDR3 is 15 residues long. The CDR3 sequence is CASRVSQGNTGELFF. In nucleotides, the CDR3 is TGTGCCAGCAGGGTATCACAGGGGAACACCGGGGAGCTGTTTTTT.

V usage is TRBV20-1 and J usage is TRBJ2-1; 10 positions agree with TRBD2. The CDR3 extends over 15 amino acids. V lost 3 bases, J lost 5 bases, and 7 bases stayed unmatched. CDR1 and CDR2 (germline): DFQATT, SNEGSKA (reference sequence). For the CDR3, the DNA is TGCAGTGCTAGTCCCGCTAGCGGGAGCAACAATGAGCAGTTCTTC. Amino acids: CSASPASGSNNEQFF.

This clone showed up just once. CDR3 sequence reads: CASSLTRTPYSNQPQHF. CDR3 sequence (DNA): TGTGCCAGCAGTCTAACGAGGACCCCATATAGCAATCAGCCCCAGCATTTT. The chain is built from TRBV6-2 or TRBV6-3 and TRBJ1-5; D remains ambiguous. From germline, CDR1 is MNHEY and CDR2 SVGEGT. V was cut by 5 bases and J by 0 bases, with 17 bases left in between. This CDR3 comprises 17 residues.

The gene calls are TRBV19 and TRBJ1-4, with no clear D. Germline loops: CDR1 LNHDA, CDR2 SQIVND (reference sequence). CDR3 length equals 11 residues. V was shortened by 2 bases and J by 6 bases, with 1 base between the two germline ends. The CDR3 spells CASSIHEKLFF. CDR3 DNA sequence: TGTGCCAGTAGTATACATGAAAAACTGTTTTTT.

V is TRBV29-1 and J is TRBJ2-4, with a weak D call TRBD1 (6 bases). The germline V and J ends were trimmed by 2 bases and 6 bases, with 17 bases remaining between them. This CDR3 comprises 15 residues. Per the germline V gene, CDR1 is SQVTM and CDR2 is ANQGSEA. The CDR3 DNA follows: TGCAGCGTTGAAAGGGCTTACAGGGTCCCAAACATTCAGTACTTC. It translates to CSVERAYRVPNIQYF.

The chain has TRBV7-2 and TRBJ2-7, with D hard to call. CDR1 and CDR2 from the germline V gene are SGHTA and FQGNSA. The ends were cut back, 3 bases at V and 5 bases at J, with 5 bases in the middle. The length of the CDR3 is 11 residues. The CDR3 DNA is TGTGCCAGCAGCTTCGGACACGAGCAGTACTTC. Translated: CASSFGHEQYF.

The V and J genes are TRBV12-3 or TRBV12-4 and TRBJ1-4; no clear D. V was pared by 3 bases and J by 7 bases, with 9 bases between. The CDR3 is 13 residues long. CDR3 loop: CASSLGTSEKLFF. CDR3 sequence (DNA): TGTGCCAGCAGTTTGGGAACTTCTGAAAAACTGTTTTTT.

The rearrangement joins TRBV5-1 to TRBJ2-1; D unresolved. V was cut by 0 bases and J by 9 bases, with 16 bases left in between. Germline V gene sequence: CDR1 SGHRS, CDR2 YFSETQ. This CDR3 is built from 15 residues. The CDR3 loop reads CASSLGLRVYGEQFF. DNA of the CDR3: TGCGCCAGCAGCTTGGGGCTAAGGGTTTACGGTGAGCAGTTCTTC.

The chain employs TRBV14 and TRBJ2-7; D possibly matches TRBD1 or TRBD2 (5 bases each). V gave up 3 bases and J gave up 1 base, with 13 bases separating them. The CDR3 contains 15 residues. Germline V gene sequence: CDR1 SGHDN, CDR2 FVKESK. The CDR3: CASSQVRGRSYEQYF. For the CDR3, the DNA is TGTGCCAGCAGCCAGGTCCGGGGCCGATCCTACGAGCAGTACTTC. Looking up the rest from reference TRBV14 and TRBJ2-7 gives the full variable domain: EAGVTQFPSHSVIEKGQTVTLRCDPISGHDNLYWYRRVMGKEIKFLLHFVKESKQDESGMPNNRFLAERTGGTYSTLKVQPAELEDSGVYFCASSQVRGRSYEQYFGPGTRLTVT.

The CDR3 spells CASSITGTPSDTQYF. The CDR3 bases are TGTGCCAGTAGTATAACCGGGACTCCTTCGGATACGCAGTATTTT. The chain recombines TRBV19 with TRBJ2-3; weak D call: TRBD2 (6 bases). Germline lookup yields CDR1 LNHDA and CDR2 SQIVND (reference sequence). CDR3 length: 15 amino acids. Deletions cut 2 bases from V and 6 bases from J, with 15 bases between. Full variable domain (remainder filled in from reference TRBV19 and TRBJ2-3): DGGITQSPKYLFRKEGQNVTLSCEQNLNHDAMYWYRQDPGQGLRLIYYSQIVNDFQKGDIAEGYSVSREKKESFPLTVTSAQKNPTAFYLCASSITGTPSDTQYFGPGTRLTVL.

The rearrangement uses TRBV7-2 and TRBJ1-2, with TRBD1 as a possible D gene (6 bases). The ends were cut back, 9 bases at V and 4 bases at J, with 21 bases in the middle. CDR1 and CDR2 (germline): SGHTA, FQGNSA. There are 15 residues in the CDR3. CDR3 protein: CASPLREVDSYGYTF. CDR3 sequence (DNA): TGTGCCAGTCCTCTGAGGGAGGTGGACAGCTATGGCTACACCTTC.

The rearrangement links TRBV27 to TRBJ1-1; perhaps TRBD1 as D (5 bases). CDR1 is MNHEY and CDR2 is SMNVEV in the germline V gene (reference sequence). Trimming shortened V by 2 bases and J by 1 base, and 8 bases separated the two germline ends. The CDR3 sequence is 14 residues long. The CDR3: CASSLSGGNTEAFF. In nucleotides, the CDR3 is TGTGCCAGCAGTTTAAGTGGGGGGAACACTGAAGCTTTCTTT.

V is TRBV9 and J is TRBJ2-7; TRBD1 or TRBD2 may be the D gene (5 bases each). Germline CDR1 reads SGDLS; CDR2 reads YYNGEE. This CDR3 region has 16 residues. Trimming stripped 2 bases from V and 0 bases from J, with 15 bases between. In DNA form, the CDR3 reads TGTGCCAGCAGCGTCCACGCCGGGGCTCTCTCCTACGAGCAGTACTTC. This encodes CASSVHAGALSYEQYF.

The chain is built from TRBV9 and TRBJ2-3; possibly TRBD2 for D (7 bases). The V end was cut by 0 bases, the J end by 6 bases, with 17 bases between. In germline, CDR1 is SGDLS, CDR2 YYNGEE. CDR3 length: 16 residues. The CDR3 DNA reads TGTGCCAGCAGCGTAGAAGGGGGAGGGCCTTTGGATACGCAGTATTTT. Translation gives CASSVEGGGPLDTQYF.

CDR3 coding DNA: TGTGCCAGTACCGGGCCCAATCAGCCCCAGCATTTT. Translating gives CASTGPNQPQHF. V is TRBV19 and J is TRBJ1-5; D not resolved. V was trimmed by 7 bases and J by 3 bases, leaving 7 bases between them. CDR1 and CDR2 from the germline V gene are LNHDA and SQIVND (reference sequence). The CDR3 contains 12 residues.

V is TRBV19 and J is TRBJ2-7; D unresolved. Germline V CDR1 and CDR2: LNHDA, SQIVND (reference sequence). The CDR3 has 16 residues. V was cut by 5 bases and J by 0 bases, with 17 bases left in between. The CDR3 spells CASSPPRQESSYEQYF. Here the CDR3 DNA reads TGTGCCAGTAGTCCCCCCCGGCAAGAGAGCTCCTACGAGCAGTACTTC.

The rearrangement uses TRBV5-1 and TRBJ1-4, with 7 bases identical to TRBD1. Unmatched junction bases numbered 1, after V lost 0 bases and J lost 8 bases. The CDR3 contains 13 residues. Germline CDR1 SGHRS, CDR2 YFSETQ. The CDR3 DNA is TGCGCCAGCAGCTTGGGACAGGGCGAAAAACTGTTTTTT. Amino acid sequence: CASSLGQGEKLFF.